What follows describes a single T cell receptor (beta chain). These data are taken from a study of blood T cell repertoires in COVID-19. For the study at large: COVID-19 samples, acute and convalescent, were from the United States, Italy and Spain. Sample material is recorded as cDNA or gDNA derived from T cells, B-cell-depleted T cells, or PBMCs.

TCRdb's table, derived via immunoSEQ multiplex PCR, lists solely in-frame clones and lacks some. The sample lists 55,000 to 70,000 clones; around 84% were seen once. The V gene lost 9 bases and the J gene lost 5 bases, with 19 bases spanning the gap. In germline, CDR1 is KGHSH, CDR2 LQKENI. CDR3 length: 14 residues. V usage is TRBV18 and J usage is TRBJ2-5; the D gene is possibly TRBD1 (6 bases). What was sequenced was peripheral blood. The TCR originated in a man between 65 and 85 years old with acute or convalescent COVID-19. This chain's CDR3 is CASRQGGTGETQYF. The CDR3 bases are TGTGCCAGTCGTCAAGGGGGAACGGGGGAGACCCAGTACTTC.